Sequencing of this T cell receptor beta chain was carried out in a study of blood T cells in healthy people across ages. Whole-study findings and limits: Nothing was known about donor CMV status, and this possibly confounded expanded clonotype changes. Long-lived and aged donors differed, with more naive CD4+ cells and higher diversity in the long-lived.

Together with a sample-barcoded 5' primer, a J-beta primer mix was included in a second PCR lasting about 6 to 12 cycles. Sequencing recovered at least 2.5 million CDR3-containing paired-end reads from each sample. Each CDR3 protein gets one entry after TCRdb re-called the 5' RACE reads with MiXCR. The sample shows 550,000 to 800,000 distinct CDR3 sequences, about 21% of them seen only once. In the case of this clonotype: Its cognate antigen is unknown.

Extractions gave at least 5.5 micrograms of total RNA per sample. Germline V CDR1 and CDR2: SGHRS, YFSETQ. CDR3 length: 16 amino acids. Trimming removed 0 bases from V and 0 bases from J, with 10 bases in between. Sample: blood. The V gene is TRBV5-1, the J gene TRBJ1-3; perhaps TRBD1 as D (5 bases). This receptor was obtained from a man in his 70s in good health. The CDR3 DNA follows: TGCGCCAGCAGCTTGGGGACAACGGGCTCTGGAAACACCATATATTTT. Translating it yields CASSLGTTGSGNTIYF.